One and the same sample provided the 17 T cell receptor beta chains below, sequenced in a study of Ad26.COV2.S vaccination and SARS-CoV-2 variants. Clones were sequenced by immunoSEQ multiplex PCR, and TCRdb holds only the in-frame ones, with some missing. The sample contains 350,000 to 450,000 clones, about 91% of which appear only once. The specimen comprised peripheral blood, sampled after recovery from COVID-19. The source of these receptors is a human donor who had recovered from COVID-19.

The CDR3 protein is CASSPRTGGKAFF. The CDR3 nucleotides are TGTGCCAGCAGCCCCAGGACAGGGGGTAAAGCTTTCTTT. The chain has TRBV7-2 and TRBJ1-1; 10 bases align to TRBD1. The CDR3 length is 13 residues. Germline V gene data show CDR1 as SGHTA and CDR2 as FQGNSA. The V segment lost 5 bases and the J segment 9 bases; nucleotides outside the gene matches: 6.

The chain employs TRBV4-1 and TRBJ2-1; TRBD2 matches at 7 bases. The germline CDR1 and CDR2 sequences are MGHRA and YSYEKL. This CDR3 region has 16 residues. The V segment lost 0 bases and the J segment 4 bases; nucleotides outside the gene matches: 6. CDR3 in amino acids: CASSQDSAGLYNEQFF. The DNA for the CDR3 is TGCGCCAGCAGCCAAGATTCAGCGGGGTTATACAATGAGCAGTTCTTC.

This clone was observed a handful of times. The chain joins TRBV4-3 to TRBJ2-1, with no clear D. The V end was cut by 0 bases, the J end by 6 bases, with 3 bases between. Per germline, CDR1 LGHNA and CDR2 YSLEER. CDR3 length: 12 residues. Here the CDR3 DNA reads TGCGCCAGCAGCCAAGATCTCAATGAGCAGTTCTTC. This encodes CASSQDLNEQFF.

The V call is TRBV9, the J call TRBJ1-2; D not certain. This CDR3 comprises 16 residues. V was clipped by 0 bases and J by 2 bases, with 14 bases between them. Germline CDR1 and CDR2: SGDLS and YYNGEE. The CDR3 DNA sequence: TGTGCCAGCAGCGTAGAGGCGGTTAGGCAGAACTATGGCTACACCTTC. Its translation: CASSVEAVRQNYGYTF.

CDR3 loop: CATSDLPGGTQYF. CDR3 bases: TGTGCCACCAGTGATTTACCGGGCGGGACCCAGTACTTC. The V and J genes are TRBV24-1 and TRBJ2-5; D remains ambiguous. Germline assignment: CDR1 KGHDR and CDR2 SFDVKD. Deletions cut 1 base from V and 7 bases from J, with 9 bases between. The CDR3 contains 13 residues.

V is TRBV5-1 and J is TRBJ1-1; D call uncertain. CDR3 size: 14 residues. Deletions cut 1 base from V and 0 bases from J, with 7 bases between. Germline V gene lookup returns CDR1 SGHRS and CDR2 YFSETQ. CDR3 region: CASSLTVLNTEAFF. CDR3 nucleotides: TGCGCCAGCAGCTTGACCGTTCTGAACACTGAAGCTTTCTTT.

The V gene is TRBV29-1, the J gene TRBJ1-5; 8 positions agree with TRBD1. After removal of 7 bases from V and 4 bases from J, the junction contained 9 bases not matched to a gene. The CDR3 covers 14 residues. Germline CDR1 reads SQVTM; CDR2 reads ANQGSEA. The CDR3, as DNA: TGCAGCGCCGCACAGGGGGATGAGAATCAGCCCCAGCATTTT. It yields the protein CSAAQGDENQPQHF.

A word on this clone: Within the sample, other DNA sequences also encode this same CDR3. This sequence joins TRBV6-2 or TRBV6-3 and TRBJ1-4; D is uncertain. V lost 0 bases and J 8 bases, leaving 4 bases between the germline ends. The CDR3 runs 12 residues. Per the germline V gene, CDR1 is MNHEY and CDR2 is SVGEGT. The CDR3 region has the DNA TGTGCCAGCAGTTACTCAGGAGAAAAACTGTTTTTT. Translation gives CASSYSGEKLFF.

The chain joins TRBV5-5 to TRBJ1-1; 10 nucleotides line up with TRBD1. Germline CDR1 SGHKS, CDR2 YYEKEE (reference sequence). The CDR3 runs to 14 residues. V lost 0 bases, J lost 8 bases, and 4 bases stayed unmatched. CDR3 protein: CASSLEGQGLEAFF. Written as DNA, the CDR3 is TGTGCCAGCAGCTTGGAGGGACAGGGGCTCGAAGCTTTCTTT.

The chain recombines TRBV4-2 with TRBJ2-4; 11 bases are a match to TRBD2. The CDR3 runs 17 residues. Germline-derived CDR1 and CDR2 are LGHNA and YNFKEQ. J lost 5 bases, V lost 2 bases, and 8 bases had no gene match. The CDR3 region has the DNA TGTGCCAGCAGCCAAACCCCGCTTAGCGGGGGGGAAAACATTCAGTACTTC. Protein sequence: CASSQTPLSGGENIQYF.

The chain couples TRBV5-6 to TRBJ1-2, with D unresolved. This CDR3 has 16 amino acids. Trimming stripped 3 bases from V and 4 bases from J, with 19 bases between. The germline gives CDR1 SGHDT, CDR2 YYEEEE. CDR3: CASSWGGSQEIYGYTF. The DNA for the CDR3 is TGTGCCAGCAGCTGGGGTGGGTCCCAAGAGATCTATGGCTACACCTTC.

The V and J genes are TRBV10-2 and TRBJ1-6; D is ambiguous. CDR3 length: 14 residues. Germline V gene lookup returns CDR1 WSHSY and CDR2 SAAADI. Between the trimmed V and J ends, which lost 6 bases and 0 bases, there was a span of 6 bases. Here the CDR3 DNA reads TGCGCCAGCAGCGGGCGCTCCTATAATTCACCCCTCCACTTT. The encoded protein is CASSGRSYNSPLHF.

The V and J genes are TRBV6-2 or TRBV6-3 and TRBJ1-1, with D perhaps matching TRBD1 (5 bases). CDR1 and CDR2 from the germline V gene are MNHEY and SVGEGT. V gave up 2 bases and J gave up 11 bases, with 18 bases separating them. This CDR3 spans 14 amino acids. The chain's CDR3 is CASSYEGVGFLAFF. The CDR3 DNA follows: TGTGCCAGCAGTTACGAAGGGGTGGGGTTCTTGGCTTTCTTT.

This sequence joins TRBV7-8 and TRBJ1-1; the D is unclear. In germline, CDR1 is SGHVS, CDR2 FQNEAQ. The CDR3 covers 14 residues. Trimming left V 0 bases short and J 1 base short, with 6 bases between. The CDR3 DNA follows: TGTGCCAGCAGCTTAGCGCATAGGAACACTGAAGCTTTCTTT. It yields the protein CASSLAHRNTEAFF.

The table lists this clone with a count of one. The chain couples TRBV1 to TRBJ2-2; TRBD1 is the table's D call and was not checked against the DNA. TRBV1 is labeled a pseudogene. This CDR3 comprises 13 residues. The CDR3 is CTEDRGSTGELFF. CDR3 DNA: TGCACCGAAGACAGGGGTTCCACCGGGGAGCTGTTTTTT.

The V call is TRBV9, the J call TRBJ2-3, with 9 bases aligning to TRBD2. J was trimmed by 6 bases and V by 1 base; bases with no gene match: 12. This CDR3 spans 17 amino acids. CDR1 and CDR2 from the germline V gene are SGDLS and YYNGEE. The CDR3 spells CASSVKAGGVSRDTQYF. CDR3 bases: TGTGCCAGCAGCGTAAAAGCGGGGGGAGTGTCTAGGGATACGCAGTATTTT.

The chain has TRBV5-5 and TRBJ1-5; TRBD1 aligns across 11 bases. V lost 3 bases and J lost 7; bases outside the gene matches: 12. This CDR3 has 17 amino acids. Germline CDR1 and CDR2: SGHKS and YYEKEE (reference sequence). CDR3: CASSSEWDGQGAQPQHF. The DNA for the CDR3 is TGTGCCAGCAGCTCCGAATGGGATGGACAGGGGGCACAGCCCCAGCATTTT.